The next 31 T cell receptor beta chains were all read from a single sample in a study of identical twins. From the 5' RACE reads, TCRdb called clonotypes with MiXCR, one entry per CDR3 protein. This sample carries about 210,000 distinct CDR3 sequences, approximately 9% of them seen once, and the ten largest clones take over 4.5%. The sequenced sample consisted of memory (CD45RO+) T cells sorted from blood. Source of these receptors: a woman aged 18-29 years in good health.

This clonotype has just one count. The chain carries TRBV7-2 and TRBJ2-5; tentative D call: TRBD2 (5 bases). Germline CDR1 and CDR2: SGHTA and FQGNSA. The V and J ends lost 8 bases and 2 bases respectively, with 15 bases between them. This CDR3 spans 14 amino acids. The CDR3 coding sequence is TGTGCCAGCTCCCCCGGCCAGCGGCAAGAGACCCAGTACTTC. This gives the protein CASSPGQRQETQYF.

This clonotype was detected ten times or more. The chain uses TRBV5-5 and TRBJ2-1; D is uncertain. CDR1 is SGHKS, CDR2 YYEKEE, per germline (reference sequence). The CDR3 length is 15 residues. The V end lost 0 bases, the J end lost 2 bases, and 9 bases lay between the germline ends. The CDR3 region is CASSLEQTPYNEQFF. The CDR3 DNA follows: TGTGCCAGCAGCTTGGAACAGACCCCCTACAATGAGCAGTTCTTC.

The genes are TRBV6-1 and TRBJ2-1; a weak D match, TRBD1 (7 bases). Germline V gene lookup returns CDR1 MNHNS and CDR2 SASEGT. There are 15 residues in the CDR3. Trimming removed 8 bases at V and 10 bases at J, with 24 bases between. This CDR3 is CASSKEGALMREQFF. CDR3 DNA sequence: TGTGCCAGCTCCAAGGAGGGGGCCTTAATGAGAGAGCAGTTCTTC.

The chain combines TRBV9 with TRBJ2-1, with TRBD2 identical over 7 bases. The germline gives CDR1 SGDLS, CDR2 YYNGEE. The CDR3 has 15 amino acids. V dropped 0 bases and J dropped 5; count of bases not matched to a gene: 5. CDR3 residues: CASSVESGVDNEQFF. The CDR3 DNA is TGTGCCAGCAGCGTAGAAAGCGGGGTTGACAATGAGCAGTTCTTC.

The chain is built from TRBV20-1 and TRBJ1-4; no clear D. Trimming stripped 3 bases from V and 6 bases from J, with 17 bases between. The CDR3 extends over 15 amino acids. CDR1 and CDR2 from the germline V gene are DFQATT and SNEGSKA (reference sequence). This CDR3 reads CSASPQVPTHEKLFF. The CDR3 DNA sequence: TGCAGTGCTAGTCCCCAAGTGCCCACCCATGAAAAACTGTTTTTT.

This clonotype was observed many times. The chain carries TRBV20-1 and TRBJ2-3, with D maybe TRBD2 (5 bases). This CDR3 is 14 amino acids long. The ends were cut back, 2 bases at V and 4 bases at J, with 13 bases in the middle. CDR1 is DFQATT and CDR2 is SNEGSKA in the germline V gene (reference sequence). The CDR3 DNA reads as TGCAGTGCTAGAAAGGGAGTTCGATCAGATACGCAGTATTTT. Translation gives CSARKGVRSDTQYF.

This clonotype was seen a few times. V is TRBV5-1 and J is TRBJ2-5; 12 bases fit TRBD2. Germline CDR1 is SGHRS and CDR2 is YFSETQ. This CDR3 region has 15 residues. The trim removed 0 bases at V and 5 bases at J, leaving 2 bases unmatched. CDR3 loop: CASSLGTSGAETQYF. CDR3 DNA: TGCGCCAGCAGCTTGGGGACTAGCGGGGCGGAGACCCAGTACTTC.

The rearrangement joins TRBV29-1 to TRBJ1-2; D is unresolved. This CDR3 is 11 amino acids long. Germline lookup yields CDR1 SQVTM and CDR2 ANQGSEA. With 7 bases removed from V and 4 bases from J, the gap between germline ends came to 10 bases. The CDR3 DNA sequence: TGCAGCGCTGGAGGCTCCTATGGCTACACCTTC. Translation: CSAGGSYGYTF.

This chain joins TRBV20-1 and TRBJ2-5, with 11 bases identical to TRBD2. Looked up from germline, CDR1 is DFQATT and CDR2 is SNEGSKA (reference sequence). CDR3 length equals 17 residues. Losses at the gene ends were 3 bases for V and 5 bases for J; bases not matched to a gene: 14. The CDR3 DNA is TGCAGTGCTAGTCCCGGCGGTAGCGGGGGGGCTGGGGAGACCCAGTACTTC. This translates into CSASPGGSGGAGETQYF.

This clonotype was seen ten or more times. This chain joins TRBV5-1 and TRBJ2-7; TRBD1 aligns across 8 bases. Germline CDR1 is SGHRS and CDR2 is YFSETQ. V trimming: 5 bases; J trimming: 0 bases; junction bases outside the gene matches: 7. The CDR3 length is 15 residues. The CDR3 loop reads CASRRTGGSSYEQYF. As DNA, the CDR3 is TGCGCCAGCAGACGAACAGGGGGGAGCTCCTACGAGCAGTACTTC.

Here the CDR3 DNA reads TGTGCCAGCAGCCTACGGGACAGTTCGAACCTCTACGAGCAGTACTTC. It codes for CASSLRDSSNLYEQYF. J is TRBJ2-7 and V is TRBV14, with 7 bases fitting TRBD1. Germline CDR1 reads SGHDN; CDR2 reads FVKESK. The CDR3 consists of 16 residues. The J segment lost 3 bases and the V segment lost 4 bases, leaving 12 bases of the junction unmatched.

This rearrangement joins TRBV18 to TRBJ2-1; D remains ambiguous. The V end lost 5 bases, the J end lost 7 bases, and 6 bases lay between the germline ends. Germline V gene data show CDR1 as KGHSH and CDR2 as LQKENI. The CDR3 is 11 amino acids. CDR3 sequence reads: CASSTRNEQFF. The CDR3 DNA sequence: TGTGCCAGCTCAACACGAAATGAGCAGTTCTTC.

The chain joins TRBV20-1 to TRBJ2-7, with a weak D call TRBD2 (7 bases). Trimming removed 1 base at V and 0 bases at J, with 10 bases between. The CDR3 spans 14 residues. Germline CDR1 and CDR2: DFQATT and SNEGSKA (reference sequence). The CDR3 loop reads CSARAGGPSYEQYF. The CDR3 DNA sequence: TGCAGTGCTAGAGCCGGGGGGCCCTCCTACGAGCAGTACTTC.

The CDR3 DNA sequence: TGTGCCAGCAGCTTATGGCGGGGGGGCCGAAACAATGAGCAGTTCTTC. Amino acids: CASSLWRGGRNNEQFF. V gene TRBV7-8 combines with J gene TRBJ2-1; 9 bases line up with TRBD2. In germline, CDR1 is SGHVS, CDR2 FQNEAQ. Losses at the gene ends were 2 bases for V and 5 bases for J; bases not matched to a gene: 7. The CDR3 length is 16 residues.

The table lists this clonotype with a few counts. The chain carries TRBV2 and TRBJ2-7, with TRBD2 identical over 7 bases. Per germline, CDR1 SNHLY and CDR2 FYNNEI. V shed 3 bases and J 2 bases; nucleotides not matched to a gene: 10. The CDR3 is 16 residues long. The CDR3 region has the DNA TGTGCCAGCAGTGATCCCCCGCGGGCGGGGGCCTACGAGCAGTACTTC. Its protein product is CASSDPPRAGAYEQYF.

In its sample, this clonotype was seen a few times. The chain links TRBV20-1 to TRBJ2-7, with TRBD2 matching over 11 bases. The CDR3 runs 14 residues. The ends lost 3 bases at V and 4 bases at J; junction bases unmatched: 5. Germline V lookup: CDR1 DFQATT, CDR2 SNEGSKA (reference sequence). CDR3 DNA: TGCAGTGCTAGGACTAGCGGGACTCGTTACGAGCAGTACTTC. As protein: CSARTSGTRYEQYF.

This clonotype occurred a few times. The chain recombines TRBV7-2 with TRBJ2-7; D possibly corresponds to TRBD2 (6 bases). Germline V gives CDR1 SGHTA, CDR2 FQGNSA. The CDR3 extends over 17 amino acids. V was shortened by 1 base and J by 3 bases, with 19 bases between the two germline ends. The CDR3 protein is CASSLGGRRGGIYEQYF. The CDR3 coding sequence is TGTGCCAGCAGCTTAGGGGGTAGGAGGGGAGGAATCTACGAGCAGTACTTC. Full variable domain (remainder filled in from reference TRBV7-2 and TRBJ2-7): GAGVSQSPSNKVTEKGKDVELRCDPISGHTALYWYRQSLGQGLEFLIYFQGNSAPDKSGLPSDRFSAERTGGSVSTLTIQRTQQEDSAVYLCASSLGGRRGGIYEQYFGPGTRLTVT.

There are many counts of this clonotype. The chain couples TRBV7-2 to TRBJ1-5; D may be TRBD1 (5 bases). Trimming stripped 4 bases from V and 3 bases from J, with 16 bases between. The CDR3 extends over 16 amino acids. Germline CDR1 SGHTA, CDR2 FQGNSA. This chain's CDR3 is CASSSFGTAYNQPQHF. For the CDR3, the DNA is TGTGCCAGCAGCTCCTTTGGGACGGCATACAATCAGCCCCAGCATTTT.

This clonotype was detected many times. The chain combines TRBV11-2 with TRBJ2-2; D possibly corresponds to TRBD2 (6 bases). The CDR3 spans 16 residues. Germline CDR1 and CDR2: SGHAT and FQNNGV. V lost 2 bases and J 9 bases, leaving 19 bases between the germline ends. In DNA, the CDR3 is TGTGCCAGCAGCTTAAGTCGGGGGTACGCGGGTTGGGAGCTGTTTTTT. Translating it yields CASSLSRGYAGWELFF.

This clonotype was counted many times. The chain carries TRBV6-5 and TRBJ2-7; D unresolved. The CDR3 is made up of 16 amino acids. The V end lost 0 bases, the J end lost 1 base, and 13 bases lay between the germline ends. Germline V gene lookup returns CDR1 MNHEY and CDR2 SVGAGI. CDR3 in amino acids: CASSYSSPDTSYEQYF. CDR3 nucleotide sequence: TGTGCCAGCAGTTACTCGAGCCCCGACACTTCCTACGAGCAGTACTTC.

This clonotype showed up just a few times. The rearrangement links TRBV20-1 to TRBJ2-3; D uncertain. Germline V gene data show CDR1 as DFQATT and CDR2 as SNEGSKA (reference sequence). This CDR3 region has 12 residues. V was trimmed by 0 bases and J by 11 bases, leaving 12 bases between them. The DNA of the CDR3 is TGCAGTGCTAGAGATCGAGCGCGTAAGCAGTATTTT. It translates to CSARDRARKQYF.

V usage is TRBV24-1 and J usage is TRBJ2-3; D is perhaps TRBD1 (6 bases). Looked up from germline, CDR1 is KGHDR and CDR2 is SFDVKD. Trimming stripped 6 bases from V and 2 bases from J, with 11 bases between. The CDR3 runs 14 residues. The CDR3 sequence is CATSLTGHTDTQYF. The CDR3 bases are TGTGCCACCAGTCTTACAGGGCACACAGATACGCAGTATTTT.

This chain connects TRBV7-2 to TRBJ1-2, with 8 bases that match TRBD1. The CDR3 length is 16 residues. V shed 5 bases and J 6 bases; nucleotides not matched to a gene: 14. Germline V CDR1 and CDR2: SGHTA, FQGNSA. CDR3 residues: CASSELPGQAFNGYTF. In nucleotides, the CDR3 is TGTGCCAGCAGCGAGTTACCGGGACAGGCCTTCAATGGCTACACCTTC.

The chain has TRBV7-8 and TRBJ2-1; D could derive from TRBD1 or TRBD2 (7 bases each). CDR1 is SGHVS and CDR2 is FQNEAQ in the germline V gene. V was clipped by 5 bases and J by 9 bases, with 20 bases between them. The CDR3 is made up of 15 amino acids. For the CDR3, the DNA is TGTGCCAGCAGCGGACAGGAGACTAGCCTTACTGAGCAGTTCTTC. It encodes CASSGQETSLTEQFF. The variable domain in full, completed from reference TRBV7-8 and TRBJ2-1, reads GAGVSQSPRYKVAKRGQDVALRCDPISGHVSLFWYQQALGQGPEFLTYFQNEAQLDKSGLPSDRFFAERPEGSVSTLKIQRTQQEDSAVYLCASSGQETSLTEQFFGPGTRLTVL.

The rearrangement links TRBV5-1 to TRBJ2-1; the D is unclear. The CDR3 spans 17 residues. Germline V gene lookup returns CDR1 SGHRS and CDR2 YFSETQ. Trimming left V 5 bases short and J 4 bases short, with 22 bases between. The CDR3 DNA follows: TGCGCCAGCAGTTTCGCAGTGACGGGCGATTTTTACAATGAGCAGTTCTTC. It yields the protein CASSFAVTGDFYNEQFF.

This clonotype was picked up a small number of times. The chain recombines TRBV29-1 with TRBJ1-1, with a possible D match to TRBD1 (6 bases). Trimming removed 2 bases from V and 1 base from J, with 11 bases in between. The CDR3 loop spans 14 amino acids. From germline, CDR1 is SQVTM and CDR2 ANQGSEA. CDR3: CSVERDTGNTEAFF. The DNA for the CDR3 is TGCAGCGTTGAACGGGACACAGGGAACACTGAAGCTTTCTTT.

The chain has TRBV4-3 and TRBJ2-1; the D gene could be TRBD1 or TRBD2 (5 bases each). Trimming removed 0 bases at V and 12 bases at J, with 9 bases between. The CDR3 length is 12 residues. Per the germline V gene, CDR1 is LGHNA and CDR2 is YSLEER. The CDR3 DNA sequence: TGCGCCAGCAGCCAAGATCTAGGGACGCAGTTCTTC. Its protein product is CASSQDLGTQFF.

This clonotype was seen more than once but under ten times. The V and J genes are TRBV20-1 and TRBJ2-7; D perhaps matches TRBD2 (7 bases). Trimming stripped 0 bases from V and 2 bases from J, with 8 bases between. The CDR3 is 13 amino acids. Germline-derived CDR1 and CDR2 are DFQATT and SNEGSKA (reference sequence). CDR3 protein: CSAREGGAYEQYF. The CDR3 nucleotides read TGCAGTGCTAGAGAAGGGGGGGCCTACGAGCAGTACTTC.

In its sample, this clonotype was seen many times. This rearrangement joins TRBV7-2 to TRBJ2-7; 7 positions agree with TRBD1. V lost 5 bases, J lost 2 bases, and 6 bases stayed unmatched. Germline V CDR1 and CDR2: SGHTA, FQGNSA. This CDR3 region has 14 residues. Written as DNA, the CDR3 is TGTGCCAGCAGCCCTACCGGGACAGCCTACGAGCAGTACTTC. This encodes CASSPTGTAYEQYF.

This clonotype was detected a few times. J is TRBJ2-5 and V is TRBV18; D remains unclear. CDR3 length: 12 residues. V lost 8 bases and J lost 5, with 12 bases in between. CDR1 is KGHSH, CDR2 LQKENI, per germline. CDR3 nucleotides: TGTGCCAGCAATTTGGCCCGGGAGACCCAGTACTTC. This sequence encodes CASNLARETQYF.

The chain is built from TRBV29-1 and TRBJ2-1; unclear D gene. V was shortened by 3 bases and J by 0 bases, with 9 bases between the two germline ends. Per germline, CDR1 SQVTM and CDR2 ANQGSEA. The CDR3 covers 14 residues. CDR3 protein: CSVDYRGSYNEQFF. CDR3 coding DNA: TGCAGCGTTGACTATCGCGGCTCCTACAATGAGCAGTTCTTC.